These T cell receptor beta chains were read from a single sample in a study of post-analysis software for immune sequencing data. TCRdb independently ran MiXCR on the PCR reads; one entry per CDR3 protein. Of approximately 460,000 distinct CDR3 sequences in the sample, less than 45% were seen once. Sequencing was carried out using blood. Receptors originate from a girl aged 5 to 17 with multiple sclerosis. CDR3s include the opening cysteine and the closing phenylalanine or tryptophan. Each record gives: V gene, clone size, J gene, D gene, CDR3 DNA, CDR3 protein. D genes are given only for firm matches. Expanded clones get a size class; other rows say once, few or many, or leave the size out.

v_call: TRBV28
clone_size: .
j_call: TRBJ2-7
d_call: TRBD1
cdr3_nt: TGTGCCAGCAGAGACAGGGGAGCATCCTACGAGCAGTACTTC
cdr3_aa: CASRDRGASYEQYF

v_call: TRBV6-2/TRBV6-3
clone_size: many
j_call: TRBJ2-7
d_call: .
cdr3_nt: TGTGCCAGCAGTCCCCGCGCCTACGAGCAGTACTTC
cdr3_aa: CASSPRAYEQYF

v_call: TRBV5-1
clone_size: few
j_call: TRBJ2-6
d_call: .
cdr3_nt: TGCGCCAGCAGCCCGGACAGTGGCAACGTCCTGACTTTC
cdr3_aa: CASSPDSGNVLTF

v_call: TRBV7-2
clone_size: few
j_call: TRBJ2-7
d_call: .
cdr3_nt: TGTGCCAGCAGCCCCCGGGCCCTACTCAACCACGAGCAGTACTTC
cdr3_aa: CASSPRALLNHEQYF

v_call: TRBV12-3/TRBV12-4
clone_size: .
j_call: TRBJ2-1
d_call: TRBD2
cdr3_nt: TGTGCCAGCAGTCTCAGCGGGAGGGCCGGGGAGCAGTTCTTC
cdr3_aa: CASSLSGRAGEQFF

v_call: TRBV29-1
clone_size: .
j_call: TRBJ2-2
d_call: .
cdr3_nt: TGCAGCGCCCAACAGGGCCCCGGGGAGCTGTTTTTT
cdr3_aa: CSAQQGPGELFF

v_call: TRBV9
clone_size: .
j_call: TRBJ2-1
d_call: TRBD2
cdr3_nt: TGTGCCAGCAGCCCTAGCGGGAGGAACGATGAGCAGTTCTTC
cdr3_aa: CASSPSGRNDEQFF

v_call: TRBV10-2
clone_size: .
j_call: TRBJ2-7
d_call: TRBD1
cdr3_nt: TGCGCCAGCAGTGATGGGACAGGGGGTCCCTACGAGCAGTACTTC
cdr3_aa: CASSDGTGGPYEQYF

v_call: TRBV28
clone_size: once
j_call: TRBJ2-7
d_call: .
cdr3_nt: TGTGCCAGCCACAATAACGCACAGGGAAGCACCGCTCGTGTATGGTCTTCCTACGAGCAGTACTTC
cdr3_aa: CASHNNAQGSTARVWSSYEQYF

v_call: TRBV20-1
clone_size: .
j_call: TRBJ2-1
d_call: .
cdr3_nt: TGCAGTACCAATCTAGCGCGGGGCAATGAGCAGTTCTTC
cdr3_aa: CSTNLARGNEQFF

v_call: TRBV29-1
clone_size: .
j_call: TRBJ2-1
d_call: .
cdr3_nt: TGCAGCGTTGACAGGGGTCAAGATGAGCAGTTCTTC
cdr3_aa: CSVDRGQDEQFF

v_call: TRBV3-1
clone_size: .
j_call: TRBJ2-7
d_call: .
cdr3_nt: TGTGCCAGCAGCCAAGTCGGGTTAGGGGTCCACGAGCAGTACTTC
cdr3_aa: CASSQVGLGVHEQYF

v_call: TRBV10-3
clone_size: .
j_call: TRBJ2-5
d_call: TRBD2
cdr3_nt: TGTGCCATGAGGCGGGAGAGGGAAGAGACCCAGTACTTC
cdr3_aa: CAMRREREETQYF